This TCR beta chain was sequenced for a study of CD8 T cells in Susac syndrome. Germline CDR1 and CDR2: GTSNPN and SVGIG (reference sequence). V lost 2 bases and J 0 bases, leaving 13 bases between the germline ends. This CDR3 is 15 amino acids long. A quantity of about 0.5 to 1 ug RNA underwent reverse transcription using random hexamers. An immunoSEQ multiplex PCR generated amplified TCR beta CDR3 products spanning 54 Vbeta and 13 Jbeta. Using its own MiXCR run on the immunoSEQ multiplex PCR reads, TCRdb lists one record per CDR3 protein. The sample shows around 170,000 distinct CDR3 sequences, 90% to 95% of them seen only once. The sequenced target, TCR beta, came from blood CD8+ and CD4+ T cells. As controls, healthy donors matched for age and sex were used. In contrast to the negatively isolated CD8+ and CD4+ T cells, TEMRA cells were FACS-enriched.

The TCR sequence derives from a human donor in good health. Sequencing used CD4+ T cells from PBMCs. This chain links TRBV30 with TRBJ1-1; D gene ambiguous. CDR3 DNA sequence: TGTGCCTGGAGTCTTCAGACGGTGCTGAACACTGAAGCTTTCTTT. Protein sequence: CAWSLQTVLNTEAFF.